Each of the 5 T cell receptor beta chains below was sequenced from the same sample in a study of blood T cell repertoires in COVID-19. The table came from immunoSEQ multiplex PCR; TCRdb's copy has only in-frame clones and leaves some out. The sample lists about 170,000 clones, less than 85% occurring once. Sequencing input: PBMCs or T cells enriched from blood (not recorded which). The source is a woman in her forties or fifties who had recovered from COVID-19.

The gene calls are TRBV18 and TRBJ2-7, with D possibly TRBD1 on 6 matching bases. This CDR3 has 14 residues. Germline assignment: CDR1 KGHSH and CDR2 LQKENI. The V end lost 3 bases, the J end lost 2 bases, and 11 bases lay between the germline ends. Here the CDR3 DNA reads TGTGCCAGCTCACCTCGACAGGAGACCTACGAGCAGTACGTC. Protein: CASSPRQETYEQYV.

The CDR3 protein is CASSSVSGNYGYTF. As DNA, the CDR3 is TGTGCCAGCAGTTCTGTTTCCGGTAACTATGGCTACACCTTC. V gene TRBV27 combines with J gene TRBJ1-2; D is unresolved. The germline V gene encodes CDR1 MNHEY and CDR2 SMNVEV (reference sequence). V dropped 4 bases and J dropped 1 base, with 10 bases sitting between them. The length of the CDR3 is 14 residues.

The V call is TRBV6-5, the J call TRBJ2-1; D possibly corresponds to TRBD2 (5 bases). The V end lost 5 bases, the J end lost 2 bases, and 13 bases lay between the germline ends. This CDR3 spans 15 amino acids. CDR1 and CDR2 (germline): MNHEY, SVGAGI. DNA of the CDR3: TGTGCCAGCAGTCCATATAGCGTTACCTACAATGAGCAGTTCTTC. This translates into CASSPYSVTYNEQFF.

The genes are TRBV5-4 and TRBJ2-3, with 7 positions matching TRBD1. This CDR3 is 14 amino acids long. Germline-derived CDR1 and CDR2 are SGHNT and YYREEE (reference sequence). J lost 6 bases, V lost 3 bases, and 7 bases had no gene match. CDR3 in amino acids: CASSSPGQLDTQYF. CDR3 nucleotide sequence: TGTGCCAGCAGCTCCCCGGGACAGTTGGATACGCAGTATTTT.

The chain combines TRBV3-1 (or the pseudogene TRBV3-2) with TRBJ1-5, with 7 positions matching TRBD1. J gave up 7 bases and V 0 bases, and 3 bases lay outside the gene matches. The CDR3 consists of 14 residues. Germline V CDR1 and CDR2: LGHDT, YNNKEL (reference sequence). Here the CDR3 reads CASSQETGRQPQHF. The CDR3 DNA is TGTGCCAGCAGCCAAGAGACAGGGCGACAGCCCCAGCATTTT.